The 7 T cell receptor beta chains below all came from one sample that was sequenced in a study of T cells in narcolepsy. Sequencing used immunoSEQ multiplex PCR; TCRdb keeps in-frame clones, though not all of them. Altogether around 32,000 clones are present, 82% being singletons, with the ten largest covering roughly 2.5%. The source material was CD45RA- memory CD4+ T cells from PBMCs. These receptors came from a human donor with narcolepsy.

The rearrangement uses TRBV5-1 and TRBJ2-5, with D hard to call. The CDR3 spans 14 residues. The germline V and J ends were trimmed by 0 bases and 2 bases, with 8 bases remaining between them. The germline V gene has CDR1 SGHRS and CDR2 YFSETQ. The CDR3 nucleotides read TGCGCCAGCAGCTTGGATCCAGGTCAAGAGACCCAGTACTTC. As protein: CASSLDPGQETQYF.

This clone was observed a single time. This chain uses TRBV5-1 with TRBJ2-1; D might be TRBD2 (6 bases). The germline V and J ends were trimmed by 6 bases and 9 bases, with 22 bases remaining between them. In germline, CDR1 is SGHRS, CDR2 YFSETQ. CDR3 length: 15 amino acids. The chain's CDR3 is CASTFEEGPAREQFF. The CDR3 DNA reads TGCGCCAGCACTTTTGAGGAGGGCCCCGCCCGTGAGCAGTTCTTC. The variable domain in full, with the rest retrieved from reference TRBV5-1 and TRBJ2-1, is KAGVTQTPRYLIKTRGQQVTLSCSPISGHRSVSWYQQTPGQGLQFLFEYFSETQRNKGNFPGRFSGRQFSNSRSEMNVSTLELGDSALYLCASTFEEGPAREQFFGPGTRLTVL.

For this clone: Other nucleotide sequences from this sample produce the same CDR3. The rearrangement uses TRBV7-2 and TRBJ2-1, with D uncertain. V lost 4 bases and J 2 bases, leaving 15 bases between the germline ends. The CDR3 length is 16 residues. CDR1 and CDR2 from the germline V gene are SGHTA and FQGNSA. CDR3 DNA: TGTGCCAGCAGCTCAACACTGGGCCCCCCCTACAATGAGCAGTTCTTC. Translation: CASSSTLGPPYNEQFF.

The chain recombines TRBV7-9 with TRBJ1-1; tentative D call: TRBD1 (5 bases). This CDR3 has 15 amino acids. Germline V CDR1 and CDR2: SEHNR, FQNEAQ (reference sequence). The V end lost 1 base, the J end lost 0 bases, and 9 bases lay between the germline ends. CDR3 sequence: CASSLDEGMNTEAFF. Written as DNA, the CDR3 is TGTGCCAGCAGCTTAGATGAGGGGATGAACACTGAAGCTTTCTTT.

The J gene is TRBJ2-5, the V gene TRBV5-1, with 10 bases lining up with TRBD1. V gave up 3 bases and J gave up 6 bases; unmatched junction bases: 5. CDR1 is SGHRS and CDR2 is YFSETQ in the germline V gene. This CDR3 is 14 amino acids long. The chain's CDR3 is CASSSGQGGKTQYF. The CDR3 coding sequence is TGCGCCAGCAGCTCTGGACAGGGGGGGAAGACCCAGTACTTC. Drawing the rest from reference TRBV5-1 and TRBJ2-5, the complete variable domain is KAGVTQTPRYLIKTRGQQVTLSCSPISGHRSVSWYQQTPGQGLQFLFEYFSETQRNKGNFPGRFSGRQFSNSRSEMNVSTLELGDSALYLCASSSGQGGKTQYFGPGTRLLVL.

This clone was seen more than once but under ten times. The V call is TRBV11-2, the J call TRBJ1-1; the D is unclear. The CDR3 contains 14 residues. V was trimmed by 5 bases and J by 2 bases, leaving 12 bases between them. CDR1 and CDR2 (germline): SGHAT, FQNNGV. CDR3 nucleotide sequence: TGTGCCAGCAGCCCCGGTAAGGGTAACACTGAAGCTTTCTTT. It codes for CASSPGKGNTEAFF.

The chain employs TRBV7-8 and TRBJ1-2, with 7 bases that match TRBD1. CDR1 and CDR2 from the germline V gene are SGHVS and FQNEAQ. This CDR3 comprises 13 residues. Losses at the gene ends were 6 bases for V and 8 bases for J; bases not matched to a gene: 9. The CDR3 region has the DNA TGTGCCAGCAGGGAAAACAGGGGCGGCGGCTACACCTTC. It translates to CASRENRGGGYTF.